This T cell receptor (beta chain) emerged from a study of CXCR3-negative and CXCR3-positive naive CD8 T cells. Regarding the study as a whole: CXCR3-expressing naive cells carried TRB CDR3s more hydrophobic than those of CXCR3-negative naive cells.

5' RACE that incorporated UMI labels was used to prepare the TRB cDNA libraries. TCRdb re-analyzed the 5' RACE reads; it lists each CDR3 protein once, without DNA. This table holds roughly 130,000 distinct CDR3 sequences. With respect to this clonotype: The antigen remains undetermined.

This CDR3 is 13 amino acids long. CDR1 and CDR2 (germline): MNHNS, SASEGT. The sequence came from a human donor in good health. Some clones in this sample may be carry-over from other donors' samples. The chain couples TRBV6-1 to TRBJ2-7. Sequencing was performed on naive CXCR3+ CD8+ T cells from blood. As for subset: CD45RO-CCR7+CD27+CD95- naive CD8+ T cells expressing CXCR3 (TNR3+). The CDR3 protein is CASRPTTFDEQYF.